These 23 T cell receptor beta chains were all obtained from the same sample, sequenced in a study of blood T cells in healthy people across ages. Sample-barcoded 5' priming and a J-beta primer mix drove a second PCR of 7 to 11 cycles. TCRdb re-derived calls from the 5' RACE reads in MiXCR, one entry per CDR3 protein. The data show 920,000 or so distinct CDR3 sequences, 35% to 55% seen once. The material sequenced was blood. The origin of the receptors is a woman aged 55-70 years in good health.

The chain has TRBV12-3 or TRBV12-4 and TRBJ2-1; 8 bases agree with TRBD1. The ends lost 6 bases at V and 1 base at J; junction bases unmatched: 2. This CDR3 spans 14 amino acids. The CDR3, as DNA: TGTGCCAGCAGGGGACAGGTATCCTACAATGAGCAGTTCTTC. It specifies CASRGQVSYNEQFF.

The genes are TRBV6-6 and TRBJ1-6; 8 bases are shared with TRBD1. Trimming removed 8 bases from V and 10 bases from J; junction bases left unmatched: 10. This CDR3 has 14 residues. Germline V lookup: CDR1 MNHNY, CDR2 SVGAGI (reference sequence). This chain's CDR3 is CASGSQGAGSPLHF. In DNA form, the CDR3 reads TGTGCCAGCGGGAGTCAGGGGGCAGGGTCACCCCTCCACTTT.

This clonotype was observed a single time. A much larger clone differs from this one at a single base, so this may be a read error. Here the CDR3 DNA reads TGCAACGTGGGGTACTGGGACGAGCAGTACTTC. This encodes CNVGYWDEQYF. The chain combines TRBV29-1 with TRBJ2-7, with unresolved D. Germline CDR1 SQVTM, CDR2 ANQGSEA. The CDR3 spans 11 residues.

The chain joins TRBV20-1 to TRBJ2-7; TRBD1 aligns across 12 bases. The CDR3 is 15 amino acids. Germline V gene sequence: CDR1 DFQATT, CDR2 SNEGSKA (reference sequence). After removal of 7 bases from V and 7 bases from J, the junction contained 14 bases not matched to a gene. DNA for the CDR3: TGCAGTGTCCCAAGACCGGGACAGGGGGCTGAAGAGCAGTACTTC. It codes for CSVPRPGQGAEEQYF.

The V and J genes are TRBV12-3 or TRBV12-4 and TRBJ2-7; tentative D call: TRBD2 (5 bases). Trimming took 6 bases from V and 0 from J, leaving 12 bases between them. The CDR3 extends over 14 amino acids. CDR3 nucleotide sequence: TGTGCCAGCAGCCCGGGATTTTCCTCCTACGAGCAGTACTTC. It is translated as CASSPGFSSYEQYF.

Regarding this clonotype: This may come from a read error, since a much larger clone is one base off. V and J are TRBV20-1 and TRBJ2-3; possible D gene TRBD2, 5 bases. Germline V gene data show CDR1 as DFQATT and CDR2 as SNEGSKA (reference sequence). The CDR3 spans 11 residues. CDR3 bases: TGCGGTGCATCACTAGCAGATACGCAGTATTTT. Protein sequence: CGASLADTQYF.

Here the CDR3 reads CASSRKLEQYF. The CDR3 region has the DNA TGTGCCAGCAGCCGAAAGTTGGAGCAGTACTTC. The chain combines TRBV6-1 with TRBJ2-7; D not certain. Deletions cut 6 bases from V and 7 bases from J, with 10 bases between. CDR1 and CDR2 (germline): MNHNS, SASEGT. The CDR3 extends over 11 amino acids.

J is TRBJ2-7 and V is TRBV23-1; perhaps TRBD1 as D (6 bases). TRBV23-1 is sorted into the ORF group, with uncertain function. With 1 base removed from V and 1 base from J, the gap between germline ends came to 17 bases. The CDR3 runs 17 residues. The DNA for the CDR3 is TGCGCCAGCAGTCAATGGGGACACCCCGAAGGGTCCTACGAGCAGTACTTC. It encodes CASSQWGHPEGSYEQYF.

This chain uses TRBV6-5 with TRBJ1-2; maybe TRBD1 (6 bases). V gave up 0 bases and J gave up 8 bases, with 16 bases separating them. The CDR3 is made up of 15 amino acids. CDR1 and CDR2 from the germline V gene are MNHEY and SVGAGI. The CDR3 DNA reads TGTGCCAGCAGTTACTCGACGGGACCAGGGGACGGCTACACCTTC. Translating gives CASSYSTGPGDGYTF.

In this sample, this clonotype turned up a few times. The chain combines TRBV29-1 with TRBJ2-1; 8 nucleotides agree with TRBD1. The J segment lost 2 bases and the V segment lost 0 bases, leaving 3 bases of the junction unmatched. The CDR3 totals 15 residues. Germline lookup yields CDR1 SQVTM and CDR2 ANQGSEA. The CDR3 reads CSVEEEDRAYNEQFF. CDR3 in DNA: TGCAGCGTTGAAGAAGAGGACAGGGCCTACAATGAGCAGTTCTTC.

The chain recombines TRBV12-3 or TRBV12-4 with TRBJ1-2, with 8 bases identical to TRBD1. The CDR3 runs to 13 residues. V was pared by 7 bases and J by 2 bases, with 3 bases of the junction left unmatched. CDR3 residues: CASTRQGNYGYTF. The CDR3 region has the DNA TGTGCCAGCACCAGACAGGGGAACTATGGCTACACCTTC.

The chain has TRBV28 and TRBJ2-7, with 9 nucleotides matching TRBD2. The J call may be faulty, since TRBJ2-4 better matches the DNA end. This CDR3 is 18 amino acids long. Germline V CDR1 and CDR2: MDHEN, SYDVKM. Here the CDR3 reads CASSYWREGKRAKNIQYF. The CDR3 DNA follows: TGTGCCAGCAGTTATTGGCGGGAGGGCAAGAGGGCCAAAAACATTCAGTACTTC.

The chain carries TRBV18 and TRBJ2-4; 13 bases fit TRBD2. Germline-derived CDR1 and CDR2 are KGHSH and LQKENI. The CDR3 has 18 amino acids. The junction had 6 bases not matched to a gene; V was cut back by 2 bases and J by 2 bases. The CDR3 DNA follows: TGTGCCAGCTCACCAGGACTAGCGGGAGAGAGGACCAAAAACATTCAGTACTTC. Protein product: CASSPGLAGERTKNIQYF.

V and J are TRBV29-1 and TRBJ2-1, with unresolved D. V was clipped by 1 base and J by 2 bases, with 18 bases between them. The CDR3 is 17 residues long. Per germline, CDR1 SQVTM and CDR2 ANQGSEA. CDR3 in amino acids: CSVEGPDDRNAYNEQFF. CDR3 in DNA: TGCAGCGTTGAAGGTCCGGACGATCGAAACGCCTACAATGAGCAGTTCTTC.

As DNA, the CDR3 is TGTGCCAGCAGCTTAGCAGGTTATAGCTACGAGCAGTACTTC. It yields the protein CASSLAGYSYEQYF. The chain couples TRBV7-8 to TRBJ2-7; D gene uncertain. Germline CDR1 and CDR2: SGHVS and FQNEAQ. The CDR3 is 14 residues long. V lost 0 bases, J lost 3 bases, and 9 bases lay in between.

In its sample, this clonotype was seen a few times. CDR3 region: CASSIRERRSDTQYF. For the CDR3, the DNA is TGTGCCAGCAGCATTCGGGAGAGAAGGTCAGATACGCAGTATTTT. J is TRBJ2-3 and V is TRBV7-2; D might be TRBD2 (6 bases). Germline lookup yields CDR1 SGHTA and CDR2 FQGNSA. This CDR3 region has 15 residues. Deletions cut 5 bases from V and 4 bases from J, with 16 bases between.

This clonotype was detected a few times. V and J are TRBV5-1 and TRBJ2-1; D ambiguous. The CDR3 totals 15 residues. Trimming took off 0 bases at V and 5 bases at J, with 12 bases between the two ends. The germline gives CDR1 SGHRS, CDR2 YFSETQ. CDR3 nucleotide sequence: TGCGCCAGCAGCTTGGCTCAGGTCCAACACAATGAGCAGTTCTTC. As protein: CASSLAQVQHNEQFF.

Comment on this clonotype: A much larger clonotype is one base distant, so this may be a read error. This chain links TRBV20-1 with TRBJ2-3; 7 nucleotides line up with TRBD2. CDR1 is DFQATT, CDR2 SNEGSKA, per germline (reference sequence). After removal of 4 bases from V and 7 bases from J, the junction contained 17 bases not matched to a gene. The CDR3 is made up of 16 amino acids. The CDR3 bases are TGCAGTGCTATGCCCCGTACTGGCGGGAGAATGAATACGCAGTATTTT. Its translation is CSAMPRTGGRMNTQYF.

This clonotype occurred a few times. The V call is TRBV6-5, the J call TRBJ2-5; D is ambiguous. Germline CDR1 and CDR2: MNHEY and SVGAGI. V was pared by 0 bases and J by 5 bases, with 19 bases between. The CDR3 runs 17 residues. Here the CDR3 reads CASSYSQTFSIGETQYF. CDR3 DNA sequence: TGTGCCAGCAGTTACTCCCAGACCTTCTCCATAGGGGAGACCCAGTACTTC.

The V call is TRBV11-2, the J call TRBJ2-1; 7 bases align to TRBD2. V lost 5 bases and J lost 6; bases outside the gene matches: 13. The CDR3 consists of 16 residues. Germline V CDR1 and CDR2: SGHAT, FQNNGV. The CDR3 loop reads CASSPLGGSWGNEQFF. In nucleotides, the CDR3 is TGTGCCAGCAGCCCGCTGGGCGGGAGCTGGGGCAATGAGCAGTTCTTC.

This chain links TRBV20-1 with TRBJ1-4; D not resolved. CDR3 length equals 13 residues. The germline V gene has CDR1 DFQATT and CDR2 SNEGSKA (reference sequence). V was cut by 3 bases and J by 1 base, with 6 bases left in between. CDR3 nucleotide sequence: TGCAGTGCTAGCGGAGGAACTAATGAAAAACTGTTTTTT. Amino acids: CSASGGTNEKLFF.

The V call is TRBV2, the J call TRBJ2-1; unclear D gene. The germline V and J ends were trimmed by 8 bases and 5 bases, with 10 bases remaining between them. Germline assignment: CDR1 SNHLY and CDR2 FYNNEI. The CDR3 extends over 12 amino acids. CDR3 residues: CASRGNNNEQFF. The CDR3 DNA is TGTGCCAGCCGCGGAAACAACAATGAGCAGTTCTTC.

The V and J genes are TRBV4-2 and TRBJ2-3; D is uncertain. The CDR3 sequence is 16 residues long. Germline CDR1 is LGHNA and CDR2 is YNFKEQ. V lost 0 bases, J lost 1 base, and 11 bases lay in between. This CDR3 is CASSQEGALRTDTQYF. The CDR3 DNA is TGTGCCAGCAGCCAAGAGGGTGCCCTCCGCACAGATACGCAGTATTTT.